The rows below give T cell receptor beta chains drawn from one sample of a study of T cells in Graves' hyperthyroidism and ophthalmopathy. MiXCR was run by TCRdb on the multiplex PCR reads, yielding one entry per CDR3 protein. In the table there are hundreds of thousands of distinct CDR3 sequences, just under 45% of which are singletons. The sample taken for sequencing was peripheral blood or thyroid tissue (not recorded which). These TCRs come from an adult man with Graves' disease, either hyperthyroidism or ophthalmopathy (not recorded which). The CDR3 runs from the conserved cysteine through the conserved F or W.

TRBV7-2	TRBJ1-5	CASSWGQDGNQPQHF
TRBV3-1	TRBJ1-4	CASSQGGWAGKEKLFF
TRBV19	TRBJ1-4	CASSIYSVPEKLFF
TRBV2	TRBJ1-1	CACSAGGTKNTEAFF
TRBV7-2	TRBJ1-6	CASTPSTGGLSPLHF
TRBV29-1	TRBJ2-7	CSVDEGASNPNEQYF
TRBV2	TRBJ1-5	CTSSISTGPSNQPQHF
TRBV24-1	TRBJ1-5	CATSDLDREAQHF
TRBV29-1	TRBJ2-7	CSVEDRPEQYF
TRBV7-8	TRBJ1-1	CASSPRTGAKNTEAFF
TRBV20-1	TRBJ2-5	CSARIPDSFIEETQYF
TRBV29-1	TRBJ1-1	CSLGSKGGVNTEAFF
TRBV7-9	TRBJ1-1	CASSFPARADTEAFF
TRBV20-1	TRBJ2-7	CSASPTEGVAYEQYF
TRBV24-1	TRBJ1-1	CATSEGQGGSEAFF
TRBV7-9	TRBJ2-5	CASSLATRGRETQYF
TRBV7-2	TRBJ1-1	CASSLSGKF
TRBV13	TRBJ2-7	CASSLAWQTYEQYF
TRBV24-1	TRBJ2-7	CATSDSGDSSYEQYF
TRBV13	TRBJ1-1	CASSSSGAGTEAFF
TRBV7-2	TRBJ2-7	CASSLSPGTYEQYF
TRBV6-5	TRBJ1-1	CASSYRQGGNTEAFF